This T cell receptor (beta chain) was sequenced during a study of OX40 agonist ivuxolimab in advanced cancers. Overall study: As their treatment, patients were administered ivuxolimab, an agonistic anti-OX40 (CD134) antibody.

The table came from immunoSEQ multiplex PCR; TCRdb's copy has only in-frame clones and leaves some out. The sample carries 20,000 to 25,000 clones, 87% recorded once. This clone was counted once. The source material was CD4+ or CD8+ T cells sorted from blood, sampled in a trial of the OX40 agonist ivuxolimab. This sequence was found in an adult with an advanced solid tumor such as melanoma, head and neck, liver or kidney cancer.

The CDR3 region has the DNA TGTGCCAGCAGCCGCCGGGGGGCCTGGCTCGAGACCCAGTACTTC. Translation: CASSRRGAWLETQYF. The chain has TRBV5-6 and TRBJ2-5, with TRBD2 as a possible D gene (7 bases). The CDR3 spans 15 residues. In germline, CDR1 is SGHDT, CDR2 YYEEEE. The germline V and J ends were trimmed by 4 bases and 5 bases, with 18 bases remaining between them.